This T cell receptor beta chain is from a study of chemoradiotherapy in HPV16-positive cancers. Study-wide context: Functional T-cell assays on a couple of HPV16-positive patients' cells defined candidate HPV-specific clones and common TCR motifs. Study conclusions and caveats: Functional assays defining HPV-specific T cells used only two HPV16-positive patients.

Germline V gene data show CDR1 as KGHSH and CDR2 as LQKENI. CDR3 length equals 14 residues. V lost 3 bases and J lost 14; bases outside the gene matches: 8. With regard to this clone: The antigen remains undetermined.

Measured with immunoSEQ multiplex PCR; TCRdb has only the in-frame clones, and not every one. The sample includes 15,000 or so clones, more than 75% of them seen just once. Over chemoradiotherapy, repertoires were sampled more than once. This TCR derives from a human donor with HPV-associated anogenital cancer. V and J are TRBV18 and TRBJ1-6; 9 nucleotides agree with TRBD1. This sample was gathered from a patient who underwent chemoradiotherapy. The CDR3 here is CASSPDRGDVTLHF. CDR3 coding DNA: TGTGCCAGCTCACCGGACAGGGGTGATGTAACCCTCCACTTT.